This paragraph covers one T cell receptor beta chain sequence. Its antigen remains unknown. V was shortened by 3 bases and J by 1 base, with 6 bases between the two germline ends. The V gene's germline CDR1 is MNHEY and CDR2 SMNVEV (reference sequence). This CDR3 region has 13 residues. This entry is derived from a study of CD8 T cells in Susac syndrome. With random hexamers, roughly 0.45 to 1 ug RNA was reverse transcribed. TCRdb itself ran the immunoSEQ multiplex PCR reads through MiXCR, one entry per CDR3 protein. Here the sample spans around 140,000 distinct CDR3 sequences, 80% to 85% being singletons. Study conclusions and caveats: An acknowledgment was made by the study that its TCR sequencing and HLA analysis involved relatively few individuals.

The sequence was obtained from a human donor with multiple sclerosis. The chain carries TRBV27 and TRBJ1-1; D not certain. Sequenced: CD8+ T cells from PBMCs. The CDR3 here is CASSFLRNTEAFF. CDR3 sequence (DNA): TGTGCCAGCAGTTTTCTCAGGAACACTGAAGCTTTCTTT.